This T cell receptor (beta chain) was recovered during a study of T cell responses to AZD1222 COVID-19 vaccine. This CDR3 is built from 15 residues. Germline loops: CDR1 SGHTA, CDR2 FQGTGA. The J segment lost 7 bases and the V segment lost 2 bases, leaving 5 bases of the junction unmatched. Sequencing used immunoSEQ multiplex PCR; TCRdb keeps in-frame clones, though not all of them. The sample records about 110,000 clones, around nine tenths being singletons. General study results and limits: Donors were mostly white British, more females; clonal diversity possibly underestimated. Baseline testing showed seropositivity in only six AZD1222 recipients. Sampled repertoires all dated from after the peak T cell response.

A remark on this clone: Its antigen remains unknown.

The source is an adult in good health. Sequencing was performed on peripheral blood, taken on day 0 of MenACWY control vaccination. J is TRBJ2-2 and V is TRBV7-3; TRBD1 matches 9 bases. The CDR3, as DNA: TGTGCCAGCAGCTTAGCCGGGACAGGGTACGGGGAGCTGTTTTTT. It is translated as CASSLAGTGYGELFF.